A few counts support the clone carrying this T cell receptor (beta chain). Its specificity is unknown. This sample stems from a study of blood T cells in healthy people across ages. Study at large: About one barcoded beta molecule per two T cells was the capture yield of template switching. Whole-study findings and limits: No conclusive comparison of naive versus antigen-experienced cells was possible with unsorted PBMCs. Estimates of diversity drawn from one million T cells were considered underestimates.

The CDR3 covers 15 residues. The V gene's germline CDR1 is SGHTA and CDR2 FQGNSA. V lost 5 bases to trimming and J lost 2 bases, with 16 bases between them. A second PCR, run for about 7 to 11 cycles, used a sample-barcoded 5' primer plus a J-beta primer mix. Each CDR3 protein gets one entry after TCRdb re-called the 5' RACE reads with MiXCR. Of 1.5 million or so distinct CDR3 sequences listed, 42% are singletons. At least 7 million PBMCs were isolated per sample. The chain is built from TRBV7-2 and TRBJ2-7, with D uncertain. Sequencing input: blood. The sequence was collected from a woman under 30 in good health. The CDR3 region has the DNA TGTGCCAGCAGCCCCTCGTGGACCCGAACCTACGAGCAGTACTTC. Translated, it gives CASSPSWTRTYEQYF.